The TCR beta chain described here comes from a study of cytotoxic CD8 clonotypes in ibrutinib-treated CLL. Trimming cost V 7 bases and J 11 bases, with 14 bases left between them. Germline CDR1 SQVTM, CDR2 ANQGSEA. The CDR3 is 10 residues long. Concerning this clone itself: What it binds is not known.

TCRdb's copy holds only in-frame clones and misses some; the assay was immunoSEQ multiplex PCR. The sample holds 5,500 or so clones; approximately 73% are singletons and the top ten take roughly 40%. General study results and limits: Clonality increased at ibrutinib response and stayed stable in sustained remission. At progression, however, it fell back toward baseline.

The TCR sequence derives from a human donor with chronic lymphocytic leukemia. The sample was PBMCs, taken before ibrutinib treatment. This chain connects TRBV29-1 to TRBJ1-1; maybe TRBD1 (6 bases). The CDR3 protein is CSATTQGAFF. CDR3 bases: TGCAGCGCCACCACGCAGGGGGCTTTCTTT. Looking up the rest from reference TRBV29-1 and TRBJ1-1 gives the full variable domain: SAVISQKPSRDICQRGTSLTIQCQVDSQVTMMFWYRQQPGQSLTLIATANQGSEATYESGFVIDKFPISRPNLTFSTLTVSNMSPEDSSIYLCSATTQGAFFGQGTRLTVV.